The next 24 T cell receptor beta chains were all read from a single sample in a study of T-cell memory formation after mild COVID-19. MiXCR was run by TCRdb on the 5' RACE reads, yielding one entry per CDR3 protein. Altogether a few hundred thousand distinct CDR3 sequences are present, 16% being singletons, with the ten largest covering about 22%. The sequencing input was PBMCs or a T cell subset sorted from them (not recorded which). These receptors were obtained from a man between 18 and 35 years old who had mild COVID-19 (a few samples of this study predate the infection). Cell type and time point are not known.

The V call is TRBV29-1, the J call TRBJ1-2; the match to TRBD1 covers 9 bases. CDR1 and CDR2 from the germline V gene are SQVTM and ANQGSEA. V lost 3 bases, J lost 5 bases, and 1 base stayed unmatched. The CDR3 is made up of 12 amino acids. The CDR3 reads CSVDGTGYGYTF. In DNA form, the CDR3 reads TGCAGCGTTGACGGGACAGGGTATGGCTACACCTTC.

This clonotype was found a few times. V usage is TRBV6-5 and J usage is TRBJ2-1; 7 bases are shared with TRBD1. CDR1 is MNHEY, CDR2 SVGAGI, per germline. V lost 8 bases and J lost 10; bases outside the gene matches: 14. CDR3 size: 14 residues. The CDR3 nucleotides read TGTGCCAGCTGGGGGTGGGACAGTCTGGGCGAGCAGTTCTTC. Amino acid sequence: CASWGWDSLGEQFF.

The table lists this clonotype with a few counts. V usage is TRBV7-2 and J usage is TRBJ2-1; possibly TRBD2 for D (5 bases). The length of the CDR3 is 15 residues. Trimming removed 5 bases at V and 2 bases at J, with 13 bases between. Germline CDR1 is SGHTA and CDR2 is FQGNSA. The CDR3: CASSPGVGPYNEQFF. For the CDR3, the DNA is TGTGCCAGCAGCCCCGGGGTAGGGCCCTACAATGAGCAGTTCTTC.

The sample holds a few counts of this clonotype. The rearrangement uses TRBV5-6 and TRBJ1-4; D might be TRBD1 (5 bases). Germline CDR1 and CDR2: SGHDT and YYEEEE. This CDR3 comprises 12 residues. V was cut by 3 bases and J by 7 bases, with 7 bases left in between. In nucleotides, the CDR3 is TGTGCCAGCAGCTGGGGGGGTGAAAAACTGTTTTTT. Encoded protein: CASSWGGEKLFF.

This clonotype has more than one count but fewer than ten. The J gene is TRBJ1-2, the V gene TRBV7-9; D perhaps matches TRBD1 (6 bases). Trimming removed 5 bases from V and 8 bases from J, with 15 bases in between. The CDR3 runs 13 residues. Germline CDR1 SEHNR, CDR2 FQNEAQ (reference sequence). In DNA, the CDR3 is TGTGCCAGCAGCCCTCAGGGGTTGCGGGGCTACACCTTC. Translation gives CASSPQGLRGYTF. Together with reference TRBV7-9 and TRBJ1-2, the CDR3 gives the full variable domain: DTGVSQNPRHKITKRGQNVTFRCDPISEHNRLYWYRQTLGQGPEFLTYFQNEAQLEKSRLLSDRFSAERPKGSFSTLEIQRTEQGDSAMYLCASSPQGLRGYTFGSGTRLTVV.

The genes are TRBV6-1 and TRBJ2-2; no reliable D call. Trimming shortened V by 6 bases and J by 3 bases, and 5 bases separated the two germline ends. This CDR3 has 12 residues. The germline CDR1 and CDR2 sequences are MNHNS and SASEGT. The CDR3 reads CASRHYTGELFF. In DNA form, the CDR3 reads TGTGCCAGCAGGCATTACACCGGGGAGCTGTTTTTT.

The chain links TRBV7-6 to TRBJ1-4; D gene ambiguous. The CDR3 consists of 15 residues. V lost 1 base and J lost 0, with 6 bases in between. The germline CDR1 and CDR2 sequences are SGHVS and FNYEAQ. CDR3 sequence reads: CASSLEAATNEKLFF. Here the CDR3 DNA reads TGTGCCAGCAGCTTAGAGGCAGCAACTAATGAAAAACTGTTTTTT.

The chain joins TRBV6-5 to TRBJ2-7, with D perhaps given as TRBD1 or TRBD2 (5 bases each). Germline V gene data show CDR1 as MNHEY and CDR2 as SVGAGI. The CDR3 has 15 amino acids. The ends were cut back, 7 bases at V and 0 bases at J, with 16 bases in the middle. Here the CDR3 reads CASKQRSGTSYEQYF. The CDR3, as DNA: TGTGCCAGCAAACAACGTTCTGGGACCTCCTACGAGCAGTACTTC.

This clonotype was observed many times. V and J are TRBV28 and TRBJ1-1; no firm D call. Germline V gene lookup returns CDR1 MDHEN and CDR2 SYDVKM. This CDR3 has 15 residues. V gave up 7 bases and J gave up 0 bases, with 15 bases separating them. In DNA, the CDR3 is TGTGCCAGCACCCTTGGACGGATTTTGAACACTGAAGCTTTCTTT. Translation gives CASTLGRILNTEAFF.

V gene TRBV20-1 combines with J gene TRBJ2-1; TRBD2 matches at 8 bases. This CDR3 spans 16 amino acids. Germline V gives CDR1 DFQATT, CDR2 SNEGSKA (reference sequence). V was clipped by 0 bases and J by 4 bases; unmatched bases: 8. DNA of the CDR3: TGCAGTGCTAGAGACCGCGGGGGGCGGGAGTACAATGAGCAGTTCTTC. It specifies CSARDRGGREYNEQFF.

The rearrangement joins TRBV20-1 to TRBJ2-3; no clear D gene. Trimming shortened V by 3 bases and J by 5 bases, and 6 bases separated the two germline ends. Germline CDR1 is DFQATT and CDR2 is SNEGSKA (reference sequence). The CDR3 length is 11 residues. DNA of the CDR3: TGCAGTGCTAGGGTGGAAGATACGCAGTATTTT. It is translated as CSARVEDTQYF.

This chain connects TRBV12-3 or TRBV12-4 to TRBJ2-5; a possible D gene is TRBD2 (6 bases). V was cut by 6 bases and J by 0 bases, with 11 bases left in between. The CDR3 loop spans 14 amino acids. This CDR3 reads CASSSSGNQETQYF. The CDR3 nucleotides read TGTGCCAGCAGCAGTAGCGGTAACCAAGAGACCCAGTACTTC.

The chain employs TRBV5-1 and TRBJ1-3; D unclear. Germline CDR1 SGHRS, CDR2 YFSETQ. CDR3 length: 13 residues. The V gene lost 4 bases and the J gene lost 2 bases, with 7 bases spanning the gap. The CDR3 is CASSGETGNTIYF. CDR3 nucleotides: TGCGCCAGCAGCGGGGAAACTGGAAACACCATATATTTT.

V gene TRBV6-6 combines with J gene TRBJ2-3; TRBD2 agrees at 7 bases. The CDR3 consists of 17 residues. Looked up from germline, CDR1 is MNHNY and CDR2 is SVGAGI (reference sequence). V was clipped by 0 bases and J by 4 bases; unmatched bases: 10. For the CDR3, the DNA is TGTGCCAGCAGTTACTCTGGGACGGGGGGTTACCCAGATACGCAGTATTTT. Its protein is CASSYSGTGGYPDTQYF.

The gene calls are TRBV24-1 and TRBJ2-2, with D possibly matching TRBD2 (6 bases). The CDR3 has 17 residues. CDR1 and CDR2 from the germline V gene are KGHDR and SFDVKD. With 4 bases removed from V and 5 bases from J, the gap between germline ends came to 19 bases. CDR3: CATSEVSGGSGTGELFF. In DNA, the CDR3 is TGTGCCACCAGTGAGGTTTCCGGGGGTTCAGGGACCGGGGAGCTGTTTTTT.

V is TRBV5-1 and J is TRBJ2-3; TRBD1 matches 9 bases. The germline gives CDR1 SGHRS, CDR2 YFSETQ. CDR3 length: 16 residues. Trimming at V came to 4 bases and at J to 4 bases, leaving 10 bases not matched to a gene. The CDR3 sequence is CASSQTGTGYADTQYF. The CDR3 coding sequence is TGCGCCAGCAGCCAGACCGGGACAGGGTATGCAGATACGCAGTATTTT.

This clonotype came up a few times. The chain recombines TRBV18 with TRBJ2-7, with 7 positions matching TRBD1. The CDR3 length is 15 residues. V was clipped by 1 base and J by 3 bases; unmatched bases: 6. CDR1 is KGHSH, CDR2 LQKENI, per germline. Here the CDR3 DNA reads TGTGCCAGCTCACCACGCGGACAGGAGATCTACGAGCAGTACTTC. Protein product: CASSPRGQEIYEQYF.

This clonotype was counted only a few times. The chain couples TRBV3-1 to TRBJ2-1, with a possible D match to TRBD2 (6 bases). Trimming took off 3 bases at V and 0 bases at J, with 15 bases between the two ends. The germline CDR1 and CDR2 sequences are LGHDT and YNNKEL (reference sequence). This CDR3 is built from 17 residues. CDR3 DNA sequence: TGTGCCAGCAGCCAGGAATCTAGCGCCAGCTCCTACAATGAGCAGTTCTTC. Translated, it gives CASSQESSASSYNEQFF.

This clonotype was seen a handful of times. This rearrangement joins TRBV7-3 to TRBJ2-1, with D possibly being TRBD1 (6 bases). The length of the CDR3 is 16 residues. V was pared by 5 bases and J by 6 bases, with 20 bases between. CDR1 and CDR2 from the germline V gene are SGHTA and FQGTGA. The CDR3 DNA reads as TGTGCCAGCAGCCCCCCGTCGAGCCGGGACATCAATGAGCAGTTCTTC. Protein product: CASSPPSSRDINEQFF.

The table lists this clonotype with a count of one. This sequence may be a read error, since a much larger clone differs from it by one base. The rearrangement joins TRBV5-1 to TRBJ2-2; a possible D gene is TRBD2 (5 bases). CDR3 length: 15 amino acids. Germline values: CDR1 SGHRS, CDR2 YFSETQ. CDR3 sequence: CARSLEAGNTGELFF. The CDR3, as DNA: TGCGCCAGAAGCTTGGAGGCGGGGAACACCGGGGAGCTGTTTTTT.

The chain uses TRBV7-2 and TRBJ1-5; D ambiguous. There are 15 residues in the CDR3. Germline CDR1 and CDR2: SGHTA and FQGNSA. V shed 6 bases and J shed 0 bases, with 12 bases lying between them. This CDR3 is CASRYRAHSNQPQHF. Here the CDR3 DNA reads TGTGCCAGCAGGTACAGAGCCCATAGCAATCAGCCCCAGCATTTT. Looking up the rest from reference TRBV7-2 and TRBJ1-5 gives the full variable domain: GAGVSQSPSNKVTEKGKDVELRCDPISGHTALYWYRQSLGQGLEFLIYFQGNSAPDKSGLPSDRFSAERTGGSVSTLTIQRTQQEDSAVYLCASRYRAHSNQPQHFGDGTRLSIL.

This clonotype turned up a few times. The gene calls are TRBV18 and TRBJ2-7, with TRBD1 matching over 10 bases. CDR1 is KGHSH and CDR2 is LQKENI in the germline V gene. This CDR3 has 14 amino acids. The junction had 5 bases not matched to a gene; V was cut back by 4 bases and J by 5 bases. CDR3 loop: CASSLGQGDHEQYV. DNA for the CDR3: TGTGCCAGCTCACTAGGACAGGGGGATCACGAGCAGTACGTC.

This clonotype was seen repeatedly, ten times or more. V is TRBV20-1 and J is TRBJ2-1; 9 bases line up with TRBD2. With V trimmed by 2 bases and J by 7 bases, 3 bases remained unmatched. This CDR3 is built from 13 residues. Germline V gives CDR1 DFQATT, CDR2 SNEGSKA (reference sequence). The CDR3 is CSARRLAGNEQFF. In nucleotides, the CDR3 is TGCAGTGCTAGACGGCTAGCGGGAAATGAGCAGTTCTTC.

The chain is built from TRBV20-1 and TRBJ2-1, with TRBD2 matching 7 bases. Trimming cost V 5 bases and J 4 bases; bases outside gene matches: 5. Per germline, CDR1 DFQATT and CDR2 SNEGSKA (reference sequence). The CDR3 has 13 amino acids. The CDR3 sequence is CSAEWGGYNEQFF. The CDR3 DNA sequence: TGCAGTGCTGAGTGGGGGGGGTACAATGAGCAGTTCTTC.